The 20 T cell receptor beta chains below come from one sample, sequenced in a study of response to subunit inactivated influenza vaccine. TCRdb re-derived calls from the RT-PCR reads in MiXCR, one entry per CDR3 protein. The sample contains more than 450,000 distinct CDR3 sequences, around 11% of which appear only once. These data were also filed under a second study, of T cells expressing NK-cell markers. This second study notes: Template switching by 5'RACE with UMIs generated the TCR beta cDNA.

The material was PBMCs from blood, obtained on the day of vaccination. The receptor source for this set is a man aged 50-59 years who received an inactivated influenza vaccine.

There are a few counts of this clonotype. The J gene is TRBJ2-7, the V gene TRBV3-1; D is unresolved. Trimming took 4 bases from V and 2 from J, leaving 9 bases between them. Germline CDR1 is LGHDT and CDR2 is YNNKEL (reference sequence). The CDR3 is made up of 13 amino acids. CDR3 DNA sequence: TGTGCCAGCAGCCTACAGAGCCCCTACGAGCAGTACTTC. This encodes CASSLQSPYEQYF.

This clonotype has a handful of counts. J is TRBJ2-1 and V is TRBV29-1; 9 bases are a match to TRBD1. V trimming: 3 bases; J trimming: 4 bases; junction bases outside the gene matches: 4. The germline gives CDR1 SQVTM, CDR2 ANQGSEA. The CDR3 covers 14 residues. The CDR3 DNA sequence: TGCAGCGTTGATGTGGACAGGGGTTACAATGAGCAGTTCTTC. It encodes CSVDVDRGYNEQFF.

The chain recombines TRBV20-1 with TRBJ2-1; the match to TRBD2 covers 7 bases. There are 15 residues in the CDR3. Germline CDR1 and CDR2: DFQATT and SNEGSKA (reference sequence). The V gene end was trimmed by 0 bases and the J gene end by 7 bases; junction bases not matched to a gene: 9. The CDR3 loop reads CSARDSGRASNEQFF. The CDR3 bases are TGCAGTGCTAGAGACTCGGGGAGGGCGTCAAATGAGCAGTTCTTC.

There are many counts of this clonotype. V usage is TRBV5-1 and J usage is TRBJ2-3; 11 bases match TRBD1. The junction had 6 bases not matched to a gene; V was cut back by 0 bases and J by 6 bases. Germline values: CDR1 SGHRS, CDR2 YFSETQ. The CDR3 is 16 amino acids. The CDR3 here is CASSLEGTGGLDTQYF. As DNA, the CDR3 is TGCGCCAGCAGCTTGGAGGGGACAGGGGGATTGGATACGCAGTATTTT.

The chain employs TRBV20-1 and TRBJ2-2; D gene uncertain. CDR1 and CDR2 (germline): DFQATT, SNEGSKA (reference sequence). V was shortened by 1 base and J by 1 base, with 7 bases between the two germline ends. The CDR3 has 14 residues. The CDR3 sequence is CSARAPQNTGELFF. The CDR3 DNA follows: TGCAGTGCTAGAGCCCCCCAGAACACCGGGGAGCTGTTTTTT.

This clonotype was counted between two and nine times. The chain uses TRBV29-1 and TRBJ1-1; tentatively, D is TRBD1 (6 bases). Germline V gives CDR1 SQVTM, CDR2 ANQGSEA. Trimming removed 0 bases from V and 2 bases from J, with 13 bases in between. The CDR3 is 15 residues long. CDR3 region: CSVEDFGGRNTEAFF. In DNA form, the CDR3 reads TGCAGCGTTGAAGATTTTGGGGGGCGAAACACTGAAGCTTTCTTT.

This clonotype was counted a few times. The rearrangement uses TRBV12-3 or TRBV12-4 and TRBJ2-7; TRBD2 matches at 10 bases. The CDR3 is made up of 14 amino acids. After removal of 6 bases from V and 0 bases from J, the junction contained 2 bases not matched to a gene. The CDR3 region is CASRLAGDSYEQYF. CDR3 in DNA: TGTGCCAGCAGGCTAGCGGGGGACTCCTACGAGCAGTACTTC.

The rearrangement uses TRBV7-6 and TRBJ2-7, with TRBD1 identical over 8 bases. CDR3 size: 20 residues. Germline loops: CDR1 SGHVS, CDR2 FNYEAQ. V lost 1 base, J lost 6 bases, and 23 bases stayed unmatched. In DNA form, the CDR3 reads TGTGCCAGCAGCTTAGGGGGCAGGACAGGGATTTCTACTCGCGGGACCGAGCAGTACTTC. Translation gives CASSLGGRTGISTRGTEQYF. Full variable domain (remainder filled in from reference TRBV7-6 and TRBJ2-7): GAGVSQSPRYKVTKRGQDVALRCDPISGHVSLYWYRQALGQGPEFLTYFNYEAQQDKSGLPNDRFSAERPEGSISTLTIQRTEQRDSAMYRCASSLGGRTGISTRGTEQYFGPGTRLTVT.

This clonotype has only a few counts. V and J are TRBV29-1 and TRBJ2-1, with D possibly being TRBD1 or TRBD2 (5 bases each). Germline values: CDR1 SQVTM, CDR2 ANQGSEA. Trimming pared 5 bases from V and 4 bases from J, leaving 21 bases between. This CDR3 is built from 16 residues. CDR3 DNA sequence: TGCAGCGTTCTAGGGGCCGAGGGCCCAGAATACAATGAGCAGTTCTTC. Amino acids: CSVLGAEGPEYNEQFF.

J is TRBJ2-7 and V is TRBV5-1; tentative D call: TRBD1 (5 bases). Between the trimmed V and J ends, which lost 4 bases and 2 bases, there was a span of 16 bases. This CDR3 spans 15 amino acids. The V gene's germline CDR1 is SGHRS and CDR2 YFSETQ. CDR3: CASSPPSGAAYEQYF. CDR3 nucleotides: TGCGCCAGCAGCCCACCCAGTGGGGCGGCCTACGAGCAGTACTTC.

The chain combines TRBV7-2 with TRBJ1-2, with unresolved D. Trimming left V 5 bases short and J 0 bases short, with 13 bases between. CDR3 length: 15 amino acids. Germline CDR1 is SGHTA and CDR2 is FQGNSA. For the CDR3, the DNA is TGTGCCAGCAGCAGCGGGCCCTCCCCTAACTATGGCTACACCTTC. Translating gives CASSSGPSPNYGYTF.

This clonotype was seen a few times. This chain links TRBV10-3 with TRBJ2-5, with D perhaps TRBD1 (6 bases). Germline V lookup: CDR1 ENHRY, CDR2 SYGVKD. Trimming stripped 6 bases from V and 4 bases from J, with 12 bases between. This CDR3 has 13 amino acids. CDR3: CAIRNTGPETQYF. The CDR3 nucleotides read TGTGCCATCAGGAATACAGGGCCAGAGACCCAGTACTTC.

The table lists this clonotype with a few counts. This rearrangement joins TRBV24-1 to TRBJ2-1; D remains ambiguous. This CDR3 is 13 amino acids long. The V end lost 3 bases, the J end lost 6 bases, and 8 bases lay between the germline ends. Germline loops: CDR1 KGHDR, CDR2 SFDVKD. The CDR3 reads CATSDHSFNEQFF. CDR3 sequence (DNA): TGTGCCACCAGTGATCATAGCTTCAATGAGCAGTTCTTC.

V and J are TRBV30 and TRBJ2-1; D is undetermined. The CDR3 spans 16 residues. The germline CDR1 and CDR2 sequences are GTSNPN and SVGIG (reference sequence). V was shortened by 3 bases and J by 0 bases, with 15 bases between the two germline ends. CDR3 DNA sequence: TGTGCCTGGAGCATTCTCCCGACACCCTCCTACAATGAGCAGTTCTTC. It translates to CAWSILPTPSYNEQFF.

This rearrangement joins TRBV4-3 to TRBJ2-6; D might be TRBD1 or TRBD2, each matching 5 bases. V lost 4 bases, J lost 0 bases, and 19 bases lay in between. The CDR3 covers 19 residues. CDR1 is LGHNA, CDR2 YSLEER, per germline. CDR3 in amino acids: CASSRQTTHGGSGANVLTF. The CDR3 coding sequence is TGCGCCAGCAGCCGCCAAACTACCCATGGGGGCTCTGGGGCCAACGTCCTGACTTTC.

The sample holds many counts of this clonotype. Here the CDR3 DNA reads TGTGCCAGCAGCTTGGAAAGCGTCTACGAGCAGTACTTC. Its translation: CASSLESVYEQYF. The gene calls are TRBV5-6 and TRBJ2-7, with D hard to call. Germline V gene data show CDR1 as SGHDT and CDR2 as YYEEEE. CDR3 length: 13 residues. V gave up 0 bases and J gave up 3 bases, with 7 bases separating them.

This clonotype was detected only a few times. The chain links TRBV15 to TRBJ2-1; D is ambiguous. The CDR3 sequence is 13 residues long. The germline gives CDR1 LNHNV, CDR2 YYDKDF (reference sequence). Trimming pared 0 bases from V and 6 bases from J, leaving 6 bases between. The CDR3 loop reads CATSRDLSNEQFF. The CDR3 DNA follows: TGTGCCACCAGCAGAGATCTCAGCAATGAGCAGTTCTTC.

The chain is built from TRBV5-1 and TRBJ1-1; unclear D gene. V was cut by 0 bases and J by 5 bases, with 8 bases left in between. The CDR3 has 13 amino acids. Germline lookup yields CDR1 SGHRS and CDR2 YFSETQ. CDR3 sequence reads: CASSLEVPTEAFF. CDR3 nucleotide sequence: TGCGCCAGCAGCTTGGAGGTGCCGACTGAAGCTTTCTTT.

V gene TRBV28 combines with J gene TRBJ2-5, with 10 positions matching TRBD1. The CDR3 contains 17 residues. Germline assignment: CDR1 MDHEN and CDR2 SYDVKM. With V trimmed by 5 bases and J by 4 bases, 13 bases remained unmatched. The CDR3 DNA sequence: TGTGCCAGCAGTGTCTCAGCCGGGACAGGGGATAGAGAGACCCAGTACTTC. Its translation: CASSVSAGTGDRETQYF.

This clonotype has a handful of counts. This rearrangement joins TRBV7-2 to TRBJ2-4; TRBD1 agrees at 7 bases. This CDR3 has 16 amino acids. The germline V gene has CDR1 SGHTA and CDR2 FQGNSA. J was trimmed by 3 bases and V by 5 bases; bases with no gene match: 10. The CDR3 loop is CASSTRQGRDKNIQYF. The CDR3 region has the DNA TGTGCCAGCAGCACTCGACAGGGTCGGGACAAAAACATTCAGTACTTC.